This T cell receptor (beta chain) was recorded in a study of CD8 T cells in Susac syndrome. Reverse transcription of roughly 0.5 to 1 ug RNA was performed with random hexamers. TCRdb redid the calling of the immunoSEQ multiplex PCR reads with MiXCR, one entry per CDR3 protein. The sample contains approximately 190,000 distinct CDR3 sequences, around 93% of which appear only once. This TCR was sampled from a human donor in good health. The specimen sequenced was CD4+ T cells from PBMCs.

Written as DNA, the CDR3 is TGCAGCGTTACAGGGGGCGCAGGCTATGGCTACACCTTC. It codes for CSVTGGAGYGYTF. The V gene is TRBV29-1, the J gene TRBJ1-2, with 9 bases matching TRBD1. The CDR3 covers 13 residues. V trimming: 5 bases; J trimming: 4 bases; junction bases outside the gene matches: 5. Germline CDR1 SQVTM, CDR2 ANQGSEA.